Listed below are T cell receptor beta chains from one sample, sequenced in a study of shared clonotypes between healthy human individuals. Using immunoSEQ multiplex PCR, the repertoire was profiled, and TCRdb retains in-frame clones only, with some absent. The sample holds around 2.5 million clones, 93% seen once. What was sequenced was naive CD4+ T cells from PBMCs. These receptor sequences come from a man aged 18-30 years in good health. Some clones in this sample may be carry-over from other donors' samples. The CDR3 runs from the conserved cysteine through the conserved F or W. Each record gives: V gene, D gene, clone size, J gene, CDR3 protein, CDR3 DNA. D genes are given only for firm matches. A row's size may be missing; if present it is once, few, many or a size class.

V: TRBV5-1
D: NA
size: once
J: TRBJ2-5
CDR3: CASSLAVGAGQRETQYF
DNA: TGCGCCAGCAGCTTGGCCGTGGGAGCGGGACAGCGGGAGACCCAGTACTTC

V: TRBV6-5
D: NA
size: NA
J: TRBJ2-1
CDR3: CASSPAPRWNEQFF
DNA: TGTGCCAGCAGTCCCGCCCCCCGGTGGAATGAGCAGTTCTTC

V: TRBV10-3
D: NA
size: NA
J: TRBJ1-1
CDR3: CAISATFGVEAFF
DNA: TGTGCCATCAGTGCGACCTTCGGGGTGGAGGCTTTCTTT

V: TRBV15
D: NA
size: NA
J: TRBJ1-5
CDR3: CATSRLSLNQPQHF
DNA: TGTGCCACCAGCAGATTAAGCCTCAATCAGCCCCAGCATTTT

V: TRBV15
D: TRBD1
size: NA
J: TRBJ1-4
CDR3: CATSRETGRNEKLFF
DNA: TGTGCCACCAGCAGAGAGACAGGGCGTAATGAAAAACTGTTTTTT

V: TRBV21-1
D: NA
size: NA
J: TRBJ2-2
CDR3: CASSSRPLKNTGELFF
DNA: TGTGCCAGCAGCTCCCGTCCCCTGAAGAACACCGGGGAGCTGTTTTTT

V: TRBV28
D: NA
size: NA
J: TRBJ2-7
CDR3: CASGDPRTYEQYF
DNA: TGTGCCAGCGGAGACCCGAGAACCTACGAGCAGTACTTC

V: TRBV18
D: NA
size: NA
J: TRBJ2-1
CDR3: CASSSGGNPYNEQFF
DNA: TGTGCCAGCTCATCCGGTGGGAATCCCTACAATGAGCAGTTCTTC

V: TRBV6-1
D: TRBD1
size: NA
J: TRBJ1-5
CDR3: CATIQGAGQPQHF
DNA: TGTGCCACCATACAGGGGGCTGGTCAGCCCCAGCATTTT

V: TRBV5-4
D: TRBD2
size: NA
J: TRBJ2-1
CDR3: CASSLVVLAGSSYNEQFF
DNA: TGTGCCAGCAGCTTGGTGGTTCTAGCGGGGAGCTCCTACAATGAGCAGTTCTTC

V: TRBV5-1
D: NA
size: NA
J: TRBJ1-2
CDR3: CASRSLTGHNGYTF
DNA: TGCGCCAGCAGATCCCTTACAGGGCACAATGGCTACACCTTC

V: TRBV28
D: NA
size: NA
J: TRBJ1-2
CDR3: CASSFAGASGYTF
DNA: TGTGCCAGCAGTTTTGCGGGGGCAAGTGGCTACACCTTC

V: TRBV5-8
D: NA
size: NA
J: TRBJ1-5
CDR3: CASSPWAGPRNQPQHF
DNA: TGTGCCAGCAGCCCCTGGGCAGGTCCTAGGAATCAGCCCCAGCATTTT

V: TRBV15
D: NA
size: NA
J: TRBJ2-2
CDR3: CATSRSGGTGELFF
DNA: TGTGCCACCAGCCGGTCTGGGGGGACCGGGGAGCTGTTTTTT

V: TRBV28
D: NA
size: once
J: TRBJ2-1
CDR3: CVTGGINEQFF
DNA: TGTGTGACCGGCGGTATCAATGAGCAGTTCTTC

V: TRBV30
D: NA
size: NA
J: TRBJ1-1
CDR3: CAWSVDRQTEAFF
DNA: TGTGCCTGGAGTGTAGATAGACAGACTGAAGCTTTCTTT

V: TRBV29-1
D: NA
size: NA
J: TRBJ1-5
CDR3: CSVGEGSNQPQHF
DNA: TGCAGCGTTGGTGAAGGAAGCAATCAGCCCCAGCATTTT

V: TRBV5-1
D: NA
size: NA
J: TRBJ2-7
CDR3: CASSLTGRSYEQYF
DNA: TGCGCCAGCAGCTTGACAGGACGCTCCTACGAGCAGTACTTC

V: TRBV2
D: NA
size: once
J: TRBJ1-1
CDR3: CASSEAESTEAFF
DNA: TGTGCCAGCAGTGAAGCAGAGTCCACTGAAGCTTTCTTT

V: TRBV6-1
D: TRBD2
size: NA
J: TRBJ2-1
CDR3: CGIGLAGGRFGAFF
DNA: TGCGGTATCGGACTAGCGGGAGGGAGATTCGGAGCGTTCTTC